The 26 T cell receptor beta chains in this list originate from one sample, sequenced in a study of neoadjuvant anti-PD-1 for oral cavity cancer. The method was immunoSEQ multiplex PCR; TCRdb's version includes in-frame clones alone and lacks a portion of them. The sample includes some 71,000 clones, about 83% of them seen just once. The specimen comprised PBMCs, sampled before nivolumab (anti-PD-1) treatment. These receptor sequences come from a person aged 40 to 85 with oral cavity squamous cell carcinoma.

DNA of the CDR3: TGTGCCAGTAGCGCGGGATCCTCTGGTACGCAGTATTTT. The encoded protein is CASSAGSSGTQYF. The genes are TRBV19 and TRBJ2-3; possible D gene TRBD2, 6 bases. Per germline, CDR1 LNHDA and CDR2 SQIVND (reference sequence). Trimming cost V 6 bases and J 8 bases, with 15 bases left between them. CDR3 length: 13 amino acids. The whole variable domain, remainder taken from reference TRBV19 and TRBJ2-3, is DGGITQSPKYLFRKEGQNVTLSCEQNLNHDAMYWYRQDPGQGLRLIYYSQIVNDFQKGDIAEGYSVSREKKESFPLTVTSAQKNPTAFYLCASSAGSSGTQYFGPGTRLTVL.

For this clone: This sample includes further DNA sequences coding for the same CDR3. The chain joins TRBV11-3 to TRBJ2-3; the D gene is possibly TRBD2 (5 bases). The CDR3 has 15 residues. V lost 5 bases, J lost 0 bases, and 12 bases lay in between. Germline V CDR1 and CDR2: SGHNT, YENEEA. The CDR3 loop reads CASSLGSGSTDTQYF. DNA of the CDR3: TGTGCCAGCAGCCTCGGGTCGGGGAGCACAGATACGCAGTATTTT.

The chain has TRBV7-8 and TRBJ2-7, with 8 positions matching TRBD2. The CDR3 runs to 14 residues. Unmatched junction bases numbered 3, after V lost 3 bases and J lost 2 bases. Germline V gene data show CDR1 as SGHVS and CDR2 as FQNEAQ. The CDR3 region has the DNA TGTGCCAGCAGCTTGGCGGGGGGTCCCTACGAGCAGTACTTC. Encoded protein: CASSLAGGPYEQYF. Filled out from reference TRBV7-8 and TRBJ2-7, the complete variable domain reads GAGVSQSPRYKVAKRGQDVALRCDPISGHVSLFWYQQALGQGPEFLTYFQNEAQLDKSGLPSDRFFAERPEGSVSTLKIQRTQQEDSAVYLCASSLAGGPYEQYFGPGTRLTVT.

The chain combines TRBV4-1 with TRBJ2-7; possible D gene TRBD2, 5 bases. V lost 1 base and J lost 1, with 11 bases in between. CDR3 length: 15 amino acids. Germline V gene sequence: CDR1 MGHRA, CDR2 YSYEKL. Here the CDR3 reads CASSQGRGKSYEQYF. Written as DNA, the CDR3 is TGCGCCAGCAGCCAAGGTAGAGGGAAATCCTACGAGCAGTACTTC.

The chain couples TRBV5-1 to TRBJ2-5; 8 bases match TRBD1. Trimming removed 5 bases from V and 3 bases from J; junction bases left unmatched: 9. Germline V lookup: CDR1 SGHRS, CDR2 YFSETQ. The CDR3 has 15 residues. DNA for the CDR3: TGCGCCAGCAGACTAATGGGACAGGAGAAAGAGACCCAGTACTTC. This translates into CASRLMGQEKETQYF.

CDR3 nucleotide sequence: TGTGCCAGCAGCTTAGGGGACCGGGGGGCTAGAACAGATACGCAGTATTTT. Residues: CASSLGDRGARTDTQYF. The chain employs TRBV7-9 and TRBJ2-3; D possibly corresponds to TRBD2 (7 bases). The CDR3 has 17 residues. The V end lost 1 base, the J end lost 3 bases, and 17 bases lay between the germline ends. Germline lookup yields CDR1 SEHNR and CDR2 FQNEAQ (reference sequence).

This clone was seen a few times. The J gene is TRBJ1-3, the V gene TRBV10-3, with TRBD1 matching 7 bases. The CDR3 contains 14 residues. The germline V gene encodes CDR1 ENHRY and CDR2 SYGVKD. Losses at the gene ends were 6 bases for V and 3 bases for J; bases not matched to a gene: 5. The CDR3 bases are TGTGCCATCAGCCAGGACAGGATTGGAAACACCATATATTTT. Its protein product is CAISQDRIGNTIYF.

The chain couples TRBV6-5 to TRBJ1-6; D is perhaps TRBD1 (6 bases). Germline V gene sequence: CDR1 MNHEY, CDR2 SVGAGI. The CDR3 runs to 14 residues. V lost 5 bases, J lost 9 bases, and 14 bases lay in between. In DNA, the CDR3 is TGTGCCAGCAGTGACAGGACCGAGAGTTCACCCCTCCACTTT. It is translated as CASSDRTESSPLHF.

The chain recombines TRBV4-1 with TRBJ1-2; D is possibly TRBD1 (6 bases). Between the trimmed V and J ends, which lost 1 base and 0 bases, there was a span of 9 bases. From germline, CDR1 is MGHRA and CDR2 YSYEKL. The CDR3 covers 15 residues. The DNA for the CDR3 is TGCGCCAGCAGCCAAGGGGGGGCAGCTAACTATGGCTACACCTTC. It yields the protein CASSQGGAANYGYTF.

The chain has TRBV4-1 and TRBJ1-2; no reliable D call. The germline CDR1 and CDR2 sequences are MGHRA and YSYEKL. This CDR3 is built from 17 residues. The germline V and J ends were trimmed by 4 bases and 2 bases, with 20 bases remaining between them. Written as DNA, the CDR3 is TGCGCCAGCAGCCCACTAGGGTTCAGCGGCTACAACTATGGCTACACCTTC. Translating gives CASSPLGFSGYNYGYTF.

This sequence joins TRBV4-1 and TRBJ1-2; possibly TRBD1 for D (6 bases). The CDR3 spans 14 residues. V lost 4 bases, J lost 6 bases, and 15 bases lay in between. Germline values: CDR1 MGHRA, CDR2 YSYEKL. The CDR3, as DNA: TGCGCCAGCAGCCTCATAGGGGGACGGGATGGCTACACCTTC. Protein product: CASSLIGGRDGYTF.

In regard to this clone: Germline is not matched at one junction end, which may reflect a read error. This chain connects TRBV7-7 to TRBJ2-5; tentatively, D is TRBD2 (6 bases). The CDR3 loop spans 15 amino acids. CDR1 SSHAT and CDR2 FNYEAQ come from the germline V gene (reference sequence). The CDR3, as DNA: TGTGCTAGCAGCTTAGCACTAGCCAGAGGAGAGACCCAGTACTTC. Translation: CASSLALARGETQYF.

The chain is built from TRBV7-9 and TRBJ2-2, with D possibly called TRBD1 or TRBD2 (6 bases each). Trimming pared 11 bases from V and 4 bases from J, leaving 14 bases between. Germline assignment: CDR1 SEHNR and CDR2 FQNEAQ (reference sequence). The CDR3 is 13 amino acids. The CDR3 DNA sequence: TGTGCCCGCATGGGGGGCTCCACCGGGGAGCTGTTTTTT. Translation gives CARMGGSTGELFF.

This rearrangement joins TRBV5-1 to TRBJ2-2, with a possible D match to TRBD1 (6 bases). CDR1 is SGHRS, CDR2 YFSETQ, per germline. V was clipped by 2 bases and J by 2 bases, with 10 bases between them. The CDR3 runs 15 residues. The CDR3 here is CASSLGGLNTGELFF. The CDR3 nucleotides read TGCGCCAGCAGCTTAGGGGGATTAAACACCGGGGAGCTGTTTTTT.

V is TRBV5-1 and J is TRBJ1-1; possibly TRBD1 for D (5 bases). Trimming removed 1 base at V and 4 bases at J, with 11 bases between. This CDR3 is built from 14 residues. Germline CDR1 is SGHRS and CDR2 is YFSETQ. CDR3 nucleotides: TGCGCCAGCAGCTTGTTGGGGGAGAGCACTGAAGCTTTCTTT. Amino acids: CASSLLGESTEAFF.

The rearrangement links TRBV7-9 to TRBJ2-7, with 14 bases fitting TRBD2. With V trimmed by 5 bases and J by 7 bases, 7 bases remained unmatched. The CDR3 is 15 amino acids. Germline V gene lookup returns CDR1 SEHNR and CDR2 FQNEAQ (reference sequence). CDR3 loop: CASSPLRLAGGEQYF. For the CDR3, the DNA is TGTGCCAGCAGCCCCCTTCGACTAGCGGGAGGGGAGCAGTACTTC.

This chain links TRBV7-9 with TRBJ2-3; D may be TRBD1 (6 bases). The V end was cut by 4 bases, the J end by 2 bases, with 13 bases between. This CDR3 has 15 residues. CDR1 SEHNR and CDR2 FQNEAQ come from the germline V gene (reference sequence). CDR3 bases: TGTGCCAGCAGCTCCTGGGACACCCTCACAGATACGCAGTATTTT. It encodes CASSSWDTLTDTQYF.

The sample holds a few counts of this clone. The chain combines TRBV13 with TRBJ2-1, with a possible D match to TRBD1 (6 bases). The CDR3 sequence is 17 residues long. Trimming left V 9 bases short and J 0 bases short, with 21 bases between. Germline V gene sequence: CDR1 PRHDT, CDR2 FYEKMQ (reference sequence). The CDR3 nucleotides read TGTGCCAGTATGGACAGCCTAAATTTCAGCTCCTACAATGAGCAGTTCTTC. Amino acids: CASMDSLNFSSYNEQFF.

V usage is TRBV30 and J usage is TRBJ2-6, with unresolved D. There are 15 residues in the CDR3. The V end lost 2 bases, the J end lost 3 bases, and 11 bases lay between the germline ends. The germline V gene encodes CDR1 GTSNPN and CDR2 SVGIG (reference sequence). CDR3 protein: CAWSLTGLGANVLTF. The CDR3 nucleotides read TGTGCCTGGAGTCTGACCGGCCTTGGGGCCAACGTCCTGACTTTC.

The CDR3 DNA reads TGCGCCAGCAGCCAAGCTAGTTCGGTCGCTCACCTCTATGGCTACACCTTC. Its protein product is CASSQASSVAHLYGYTF. The chain combines TRBV4-1 with TRBJ1-2; unclear D gene. This CDR3 spans 17 amino acids. Trimming shortened V by 1 base and J by 4 bases, and 19 bases separated the two germline ends. Germline CDR1 and CDR2: MGHRA and YSYEKL.

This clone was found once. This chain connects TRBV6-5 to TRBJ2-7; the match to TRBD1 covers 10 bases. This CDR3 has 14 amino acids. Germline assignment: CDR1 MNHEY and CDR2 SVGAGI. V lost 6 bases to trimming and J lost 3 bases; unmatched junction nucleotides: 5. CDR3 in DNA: TGTGCCAGCAGCGGGACAGGGGTCGTCTACGAGCAGTACTTC. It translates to CASSGTGVVYEQYF.

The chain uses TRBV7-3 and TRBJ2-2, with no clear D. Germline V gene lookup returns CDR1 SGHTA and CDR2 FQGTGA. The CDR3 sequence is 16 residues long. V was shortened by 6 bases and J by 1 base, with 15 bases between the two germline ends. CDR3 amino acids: CASSLKRPENTGELFF. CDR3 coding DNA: TGTGCCAGCAGTTTGAAGAGGCCGGAGAACACCGGGGAGCTGTTTTTT.

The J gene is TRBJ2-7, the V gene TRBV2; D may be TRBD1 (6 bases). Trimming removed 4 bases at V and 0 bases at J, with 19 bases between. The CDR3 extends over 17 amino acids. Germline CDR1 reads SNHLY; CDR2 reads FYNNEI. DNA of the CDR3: TGTGCCAGCAGTGGGGGGCTGGTTGTACAAATCTCCTACGAGCAGTACTTC. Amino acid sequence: CASSGGLVVQISYEQYF.

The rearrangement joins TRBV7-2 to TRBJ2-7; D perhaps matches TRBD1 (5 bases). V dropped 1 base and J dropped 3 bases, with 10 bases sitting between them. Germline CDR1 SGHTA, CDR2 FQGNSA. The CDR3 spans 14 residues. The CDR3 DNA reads TGTGCCAGCAGCTTAGGCATAAGGGGCTACGAGCAGTACTTC. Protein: CASSLGIRGYEQYF.

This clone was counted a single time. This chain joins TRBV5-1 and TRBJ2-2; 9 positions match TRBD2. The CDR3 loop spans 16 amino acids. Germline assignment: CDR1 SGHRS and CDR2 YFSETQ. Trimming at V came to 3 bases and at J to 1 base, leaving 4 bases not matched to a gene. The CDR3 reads CASSWTAGGNTGELFF. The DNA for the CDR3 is TGCGCCAGCAGCTGGACAGCGGGAGGGAACACCGGGGAGCTGTTTTTT. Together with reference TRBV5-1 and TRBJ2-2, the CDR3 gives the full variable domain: KAGVTQTPRYLIKTRGQQVTLSCSPISGHRSVSWYQQTPGQGLQFLFEYFSETQRNKGNFPGRFSGRQFSNSRSEMNVSTLELGDSALYLCASSWTAGGNTGELFFGEGSRLTVL.

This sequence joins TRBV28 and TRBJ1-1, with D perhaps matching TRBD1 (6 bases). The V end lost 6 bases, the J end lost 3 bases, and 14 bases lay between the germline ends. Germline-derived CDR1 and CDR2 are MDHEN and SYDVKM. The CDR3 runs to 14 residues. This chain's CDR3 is CASRRTASYTEAFF. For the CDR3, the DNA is TGTGCCAGCAGACGGACAGCCTCTTACACTGAAGCTTTCTTT.